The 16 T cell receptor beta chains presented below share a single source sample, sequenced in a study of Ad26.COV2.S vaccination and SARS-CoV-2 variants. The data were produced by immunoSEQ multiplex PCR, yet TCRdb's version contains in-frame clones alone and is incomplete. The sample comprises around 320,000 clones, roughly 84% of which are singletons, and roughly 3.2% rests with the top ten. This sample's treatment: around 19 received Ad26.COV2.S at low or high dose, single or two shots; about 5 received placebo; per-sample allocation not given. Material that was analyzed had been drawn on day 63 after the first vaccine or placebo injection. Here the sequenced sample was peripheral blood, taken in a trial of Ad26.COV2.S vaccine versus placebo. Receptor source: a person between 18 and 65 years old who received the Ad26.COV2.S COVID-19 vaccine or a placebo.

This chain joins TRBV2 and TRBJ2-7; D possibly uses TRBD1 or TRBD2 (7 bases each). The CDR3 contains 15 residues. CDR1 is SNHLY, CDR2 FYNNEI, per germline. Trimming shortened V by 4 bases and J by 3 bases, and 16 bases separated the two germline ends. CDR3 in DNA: TGTGCCAGCAGTGGCCCAGGGGGGAGGGGCTACGAGCAGTACTTC. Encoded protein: CASSGPGGRGYEQYF.

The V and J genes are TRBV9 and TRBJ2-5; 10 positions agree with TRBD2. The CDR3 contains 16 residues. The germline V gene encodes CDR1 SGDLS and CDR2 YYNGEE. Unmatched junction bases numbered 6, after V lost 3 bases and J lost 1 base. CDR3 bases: TGTGCCAGCAGCGCCCTAGCGGGGGCCGTCCAAGAGACCCAGTACTTC. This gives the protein CASSALAGAVQETQYF.

This chain's CDR3 is CASSPRGPSLRNEQFF. The CDR3 DNA is TGTGCCAGCAGCCCCCGGGGCCCCTCACTTCGGAATGAGCAGTTCTTC. The chain couples TRBV7-3 to TRBJ2-1; D may be TRBD1 or TRBD2 (5 bases each). V dropped 5 bases and J dropped 7 bases, with 21 bases sitting between them. The CDR3 sequence is 16 residues long. The germline V gene has CDR1 SGHTA and CDR2 FQGTGA.

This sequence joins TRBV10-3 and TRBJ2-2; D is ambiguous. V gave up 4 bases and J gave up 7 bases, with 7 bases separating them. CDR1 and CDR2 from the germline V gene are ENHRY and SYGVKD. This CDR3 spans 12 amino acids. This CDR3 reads CAISVQVGELFF. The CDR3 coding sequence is TGTGCCATCAGTGTTCAGGTCGGGGAGCTGTTTTTT.

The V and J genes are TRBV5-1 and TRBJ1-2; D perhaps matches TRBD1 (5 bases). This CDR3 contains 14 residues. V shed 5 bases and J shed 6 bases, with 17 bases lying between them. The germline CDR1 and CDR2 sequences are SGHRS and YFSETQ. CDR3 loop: CASRTGSLRNGYTF. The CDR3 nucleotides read TGCGCCAGCAGAACAGGATCCCTGAGAAATGGCTACACCTTC.

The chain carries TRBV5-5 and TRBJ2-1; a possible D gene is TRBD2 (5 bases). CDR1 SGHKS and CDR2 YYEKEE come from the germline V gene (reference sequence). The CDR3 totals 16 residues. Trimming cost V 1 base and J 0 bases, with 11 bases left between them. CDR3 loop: CASSLFTGSSYNEQFF. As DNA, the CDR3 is TGTGCCAGCAGCTTGTTTACGGGGAGCTCCTACAATGAGCAGTTCTTC.

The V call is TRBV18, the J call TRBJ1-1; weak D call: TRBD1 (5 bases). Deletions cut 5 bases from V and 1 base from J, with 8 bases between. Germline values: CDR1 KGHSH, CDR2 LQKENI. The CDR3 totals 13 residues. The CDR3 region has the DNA TGTGCCAGCTCAGTAGGACAGAACACTGAAGCTTTCTTT. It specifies CASSVGQNTEAFF.

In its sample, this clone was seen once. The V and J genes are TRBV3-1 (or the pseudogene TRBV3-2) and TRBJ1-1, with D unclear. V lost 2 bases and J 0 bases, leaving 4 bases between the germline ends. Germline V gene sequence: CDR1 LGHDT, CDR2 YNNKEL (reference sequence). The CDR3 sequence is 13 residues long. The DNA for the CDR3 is TGTGCCAGCAGCCAATACTTGAACACTGAAGCTTTCTTT. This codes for CASSQYLNTEAFF.

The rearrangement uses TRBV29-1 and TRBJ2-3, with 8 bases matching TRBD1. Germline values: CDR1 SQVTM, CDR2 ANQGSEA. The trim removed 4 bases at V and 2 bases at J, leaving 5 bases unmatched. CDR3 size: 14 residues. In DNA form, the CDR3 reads TGCAGCGTTGGGGACAGGCCCTTCACAGATACGCAGTATTTT. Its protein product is CSVGDRPFTDTQYF.

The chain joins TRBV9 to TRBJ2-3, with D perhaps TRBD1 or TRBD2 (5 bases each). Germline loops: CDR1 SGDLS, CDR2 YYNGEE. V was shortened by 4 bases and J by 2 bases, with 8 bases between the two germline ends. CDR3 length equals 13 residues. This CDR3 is CASSLGPTDTQYF. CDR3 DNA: TGTGCCAGCAGCTTGGGACCCACAGATACGCAGTATTTT. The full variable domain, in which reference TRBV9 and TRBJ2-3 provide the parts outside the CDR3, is DSGVTQTPKHLITATGQRVTLRCSPRSGDLSVYWYQQSLDQGLQFLIQYYNGEERAKGNILERFSAQQFPDLHSELNLSSLELGDSALYFCASSLGPTDTQYFGPGTRLTVL.

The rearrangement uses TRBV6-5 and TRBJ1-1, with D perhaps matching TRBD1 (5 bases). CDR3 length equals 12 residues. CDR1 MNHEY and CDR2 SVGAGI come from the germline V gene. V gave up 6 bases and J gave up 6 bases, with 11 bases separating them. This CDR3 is CASRGGFSEAFF. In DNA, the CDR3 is TGTGCCAGCAGGGGGGGATTCTCTGAAGCTTTCTTT.

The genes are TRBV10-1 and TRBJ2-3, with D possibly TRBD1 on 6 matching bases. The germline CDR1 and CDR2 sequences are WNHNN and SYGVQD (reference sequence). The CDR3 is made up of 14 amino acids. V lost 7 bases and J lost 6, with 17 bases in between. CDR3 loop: CASTTDRKGDTQYF. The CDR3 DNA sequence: TGCGCCAGCACCACCGACAGGAAGGGGGATACGCAGTATTTT.

The CDR3 region has the DNA TGTGCCAGCAGCCCCGGTCAGGAGACCCGCTATGGCTACACCTTC. Translating gives CASSPGQETRYGYTF. This sequence joins TRBV7-3 and TRBJ1-2; no firm D call. The CDR3 extends over 15 amino acids. V was cut by 5 bases and J by 4 bases, with 17 bases left in between. CDR1 SGHTA and CDR2 FQGTGA come from the germline V gene.

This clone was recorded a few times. The CDR3 reads CASSPGVPGAEAFF. CDR3 bases: TGTGCCAGCAGCCCAGGGGTGCCTGGGGCTGAAGCTTTCTTT. The chain carries TRBV4-2 and TRBJ1-1; D perhaps matches TRBD1 (6 bases). The V end was cut by 4 bases, the J end by 6 bases, with 15 bases between. Germline loops: CDR1 LGHNA, CDR2 YNFKEQ. The CDR3 is 14 amino acids.

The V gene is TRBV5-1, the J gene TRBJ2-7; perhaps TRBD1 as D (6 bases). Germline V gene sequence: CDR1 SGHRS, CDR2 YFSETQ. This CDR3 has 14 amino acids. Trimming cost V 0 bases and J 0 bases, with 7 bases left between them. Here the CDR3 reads CASSLEDSSYEQYF. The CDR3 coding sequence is TGCGCCAGCAGCTTGGAGGACAGCTCCTACGAGCAGTACTTC. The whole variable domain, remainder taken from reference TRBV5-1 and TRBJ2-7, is KAGVTQTPRYLIKTRGQQVTLSCSPISGHRSVSWYQQTPGQGLQFLFEYFSETQRNKGNFPGRFSGRQFSNSRSEMNVSTLELGDSALYLCASSLEDSSYEQYFGPGTRLTVT.

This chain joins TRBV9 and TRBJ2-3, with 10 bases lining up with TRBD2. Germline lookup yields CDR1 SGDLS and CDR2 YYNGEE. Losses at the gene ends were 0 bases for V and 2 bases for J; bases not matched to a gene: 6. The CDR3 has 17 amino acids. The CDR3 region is CASSVVLAGVDTDTQYF. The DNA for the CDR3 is TGTGCCAGCAGCGTAGTTCTAGCGGGGGTTGACACAGATACGCAGTATTTT.